A single sample is the source of the 13 T cell receptor beta chains below, sequenced in a study of control samples from healthy donors and cancer patients. Generated by immunoSEQ multiplex PCR, the TCRdb table keeps only in-frame clones and is missing some. Among roughly 170,000 clones listed, 80% to 90% were seen once. Sequenced input: blood. The origin of the receptors is a woman in her 30s in good health.

J is TRBJ2-3 and V is TRBV10-3; D may correspond to TRBD1 or TRBD2 (6 bases each). The length of the CDR3 is 15 residues. V shed 3 bases and J shed 3 bases, with 13 bases lying between them. The germline V gene encodes CDR1 ENHRY and CDR2 SYGVKD. The CDR3 region has the DNA TGTGCCATCAGTGACCCAGGGGAGGTTACAGATACGCAGTATTTT. Its translation: CAISDPGEVTDTQYF.

The chain employs TRBV6-5 and TRBJ1-5; 7 nucleotides agree with TRBD1. Germline CDR1 reads MNHEY; CDR2 reads SVGAGI. CDR3 size: 15 residues. With V trimmed by 6 bases and J by 0 bases, 5 bases remained unmatched. Here the CDR3 DNA reads TGTGCCAGCAGCCGGGACAGTTATAGCAATCAGCCCCAGCATTTT. This codes for CASSRDSYSNQPQHF.

The chain is built from TRBV5-4 and TRBJ1-5, with a tentative D call TRBD1 (5 bases). The CDR3 totals 15 residues. V lost 0 bases and J lost 2, with 9 bases in between. From germline, CDR1 is SGHNT and CDR2 YYREEE (reference sequence). CDR3 in DNA: TGTGCCAGCAGCTTGGGGCAGGGCGGCAATCAGCCCCAGCATTTT. This gives the protein CASSLGQGGNQPQHF. Together with reference TRBV5-4 and TRBJ1-5, the CDR3 gives the full variable domain: ETGVTQSPTHLIKTRGQQVTLRCSSQSGHNTVSWYQQALGQGPQFIFQYYREEENGRGNFPPRFSGLQFPNYSSELNVNALELDDSALYLCASSLGQGGNQPQHFGDGTRLSIL.

The rearrangement links TRBV7-9 to TRBJ1-1, with 7 bases matching TRBD1. This CDR3 spans 15 amino acids. CDR1 is SEHNR and CDR2 is FQNEAQ in the germline V gene (reference sequence). V dropped 3 bases and J dropped 0; count of bases not matched to a gene: 4. CDR3 DNA: TGTGCCAGCAGCTTCGGACAGGTCATGAACACTGAAGCTTTCTTT. Translated, it gives CASSFGQVMNTEAFF.

The chain recombines TRBV7-2 with TRBJ1-4; D remains ambiguous. The CDR3 covers 17 residues. Trimming left V 5 bases short and J 0 bases short, with 16 bases between. The germline gives CDR1 SGHTA, CDR2 FQGNSA. CDR3 sequence: CASSLRDRLATNEKLFF. In nucleotides, the CDR3 is TGTGCCAGCAGCCTAAGGGATCGGCTTGCAACTAATGAAAAACTGTTTTTT.

This clone showed up just once. The gene calls are TRBV10-1 and TRBJ2-5, with 8 bases fitting TRBD2. The germline V gene has CDR1 WNHNN and CDR2 SYGVQD (reference sequence). The CDR3 has 16 residues. The ends lost 0 bases at V and 5 bases at J; junction bases unmatched: 8. CDR3 DNA sequence: TGCGCCAGCAGTGAGTCGCATAGCGGGGCTCGGGAGACCCAGTACTTC. Translation gives CASSESHSGARETQYF.

The V call is TRBV2, the J call TRBJ2-7; TRBD2 agrees at 14 bases. The V segment lost 6 bases and the J segment 4 bases; nucleotides outside the gene matches: 5. Per the germline V gene, CDR1 is SNHLY and CDR2 is FYNNEI. There are 15 residues in the CDR3. The CDR3 DNA sequence: TGTGCCAGCAGCGAGGGACTAGCGGGAGCTTACGAGCAGTACTTC. Protein: CASSEGLAGAYEQYF.

V usage is TRBV19 and J usage is TRBJ1-5, with D maybe TRBD1 (6 bases). In germline, CDR1 is LNHDA, CDR2 SQIVND (reference sequence). The CDR3 totals 15 residues. V gave up 5 bases and J gave up 0 bases, with 11 bases separating them. CDR3 loop: CASSWGQTSNQPQHF. As DNA, the CDR3 is TGTGCCAGTAGTTGGGGGCAGACTAGCAATCAGCCCCAGCATTTT.

This clone was counted a few times. The same CDR3 can be traced to other DNA sequences in this sample. This sequence joins TRBV13 and TRBJ1-5; D is unclear. The CDR3 runs 14 residues. Germline V gene sequence: CDR1 PRHDT, CDR2 FYEKMQ (reference sequence). Trimming cost V 0 bases and J 7 bases, with 10 bases left between them. The chain's CDR3 is CASSLGLGRQPQHF. Here the CDR3 DNA reads TGTGCCAGCAGCTTAGGTTTGGGTAGACAGCCCCAGCATTTT.

The chain has TRBV7-9 and TRBJ2-1; 7 nucleotides agree with TRBD2. Germline values: CDR1 SEHNR, CDR2 FQNEAQ (reference sequence). Unmatched junction bases numbered 2, after V lost 3 bases and J lost 0 bases. The CDR3 covers 15 residues. CDR3 DNA sequence: TGTGCCAGCAGCTTTACTAGCGACTCCTACAATGAGCAGTTCTTC. Its protein product is CASSFTSDSYNEQFF.

The rearrangement joins TRBV3-1 (or the pseudogene TRBV3-2) to TRBJ2-2; possibly TRBD2 for D (5 bases). This CDR3 has 13 amino acids. Germline V gives CDR1 LGHDT, CDR2 YNNKEL (reference sequence). The V gene lost 4 bases and the J gene lost 4 bases, with 7 bases spanning the gap. The chain's CDR3 is CASSLGGTGELFF. The CDR3 region has the DNA TGTGCCAGCAGCCTCGGAGGCACCGGGGAGCTGTTTTTT.

The gene calls are TRBV5-6 and TRBJ1-1, with unresolved D. Germline CDR1 SGHDT, CDR2 YYEEEE. CDR3 length equals 12 residues. Trimming cost V 4 bases and J 11 bases, with 15 bases left between them. CDR3 sequence (DNA): TGTGCCAGCAGCCCCCTAATTGGTTCGGCTTTCTTT. It is translated as CASSPLIGSAFF.

The chain recombines TRBV7-2 with TRBJ2-1; D may be TRBD2 (6 bases). V lost 3 bases to trimming and J lost 0 bases, with 15 bases between them. This CDR3 is 17 amino acids long. Germline V gives CDR1 SGHTA, CDR2 FQGNSA. The DNA of the CDR3 is TGTGCCAGCAGCTTTAGCGGAACCTTCGGCTCCTACAATGAGCAGTTCTTC. Protein: CASSFSGTFGSYNEQFF.